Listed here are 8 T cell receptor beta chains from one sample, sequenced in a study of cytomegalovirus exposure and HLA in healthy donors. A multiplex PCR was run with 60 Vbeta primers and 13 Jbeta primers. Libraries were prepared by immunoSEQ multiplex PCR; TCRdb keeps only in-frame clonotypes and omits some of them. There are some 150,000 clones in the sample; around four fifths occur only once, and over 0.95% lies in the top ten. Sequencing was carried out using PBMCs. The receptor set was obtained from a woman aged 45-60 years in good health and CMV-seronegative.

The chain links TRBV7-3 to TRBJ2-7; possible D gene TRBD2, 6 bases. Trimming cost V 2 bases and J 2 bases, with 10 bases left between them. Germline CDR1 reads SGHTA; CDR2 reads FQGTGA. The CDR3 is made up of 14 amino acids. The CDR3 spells CASSLLSGPYEQYF. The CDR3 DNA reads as TGTGCCAGCAGCTTACTGAGCGGGCCCTACGAGCAGTACTTC.

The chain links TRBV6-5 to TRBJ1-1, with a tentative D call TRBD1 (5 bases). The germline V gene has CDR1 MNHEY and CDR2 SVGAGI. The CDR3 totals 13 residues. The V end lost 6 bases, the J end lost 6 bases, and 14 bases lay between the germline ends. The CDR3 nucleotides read TGTGCCAGCAGCCTCAGGGAAGGGGCTGAAGCTTTCTTT. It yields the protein CASSLREGAEAFF.

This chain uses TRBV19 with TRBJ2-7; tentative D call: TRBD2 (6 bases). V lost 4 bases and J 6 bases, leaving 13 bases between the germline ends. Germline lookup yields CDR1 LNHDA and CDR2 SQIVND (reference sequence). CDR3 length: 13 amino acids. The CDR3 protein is CASSNGGAGEQYF. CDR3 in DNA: TGTGCCAGTAGTAACGGAGGGGCTGGCGAGCAGTACTTC.

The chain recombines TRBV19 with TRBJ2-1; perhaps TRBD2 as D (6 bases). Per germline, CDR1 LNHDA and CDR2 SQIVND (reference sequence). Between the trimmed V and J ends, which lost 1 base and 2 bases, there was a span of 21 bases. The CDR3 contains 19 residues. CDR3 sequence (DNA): TGTGCCAGTAGTATAGTCCACACCGGCGGGGACCCGGCCTACAATGAGCAGTTCTTC. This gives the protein CASSIVHTGGDPAYNEQFF.

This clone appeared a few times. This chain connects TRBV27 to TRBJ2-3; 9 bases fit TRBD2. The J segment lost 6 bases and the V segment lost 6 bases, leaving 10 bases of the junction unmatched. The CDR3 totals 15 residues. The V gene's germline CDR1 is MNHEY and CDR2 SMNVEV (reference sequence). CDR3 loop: CASRDLSGGLDTQYF. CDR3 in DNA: TGTGCCAGCAGAGACCTCAGCGGGGGGCTTGATACGCAGTATTTT.

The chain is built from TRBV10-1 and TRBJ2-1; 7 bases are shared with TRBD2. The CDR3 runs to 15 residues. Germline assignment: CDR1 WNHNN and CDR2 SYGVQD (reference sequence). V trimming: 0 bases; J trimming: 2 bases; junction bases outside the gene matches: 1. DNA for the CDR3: TGCGCCAGCAGTGAGTCCCGGGGGGCCTACAATGAGCAGTTCTTC. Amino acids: CASSESRGAYNEQFF.

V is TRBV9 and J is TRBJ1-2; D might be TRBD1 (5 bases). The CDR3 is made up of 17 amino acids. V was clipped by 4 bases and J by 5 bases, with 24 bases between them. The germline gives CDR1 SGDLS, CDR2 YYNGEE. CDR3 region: CASSPVGGSQGAYGYTF. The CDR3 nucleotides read TGTGCCAGCAGCCCCGTCGGGGGGTCCCAGGGAGCGTATGGCTACACCTTC. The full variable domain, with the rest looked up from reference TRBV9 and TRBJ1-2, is DSGVTQTPKHLITATGQRVTLRCSPRSGDLSVYWYQQSLDQGLQFLIQYYNGEERAKGNILERFSAQQFPDLHSELNLSSLELGDSALYFCASSPVGGSQGAYGYTFGSGTRLTVV.

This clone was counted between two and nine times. The CDR3 nucleotides read TGTGCCAGCAGTGACTCATCGAGCGGCTCCTACAATGAGCAGTTCTTC. It encodes CASSDSSSGSYNEQFF. V gene TRBV6-4 combines with J gene TRBJ2-1; tentative D call: TRBD2 (5 bases). Germline CDR1 reads MRHNA; CDR2 reads SNTAGT. The CDR3 runs to 16 residues. V lost 0 bases and J 0 bases, leaving 9 bases between the germline ends.